This T cell receptor beta chain was sequenced during a study of blood T cell repertoires in COVID-19. Across the whole study: Nucleic acid was either cDNA or gDNA, and it came from T cells, B-cell-depleted T cells, or PBMCs.

The CDR3 length is 15 residues. The V segment lost 4 bases and the J segment 0 bases; nucleotides outside the gene matches: 6. Germline CDR1 SGHRS, CDR2 YFSETQ. Under the authors' procedure: Amplification from reference gene primers served as the basis for estimated nucleated cell counts. Assay used: immunoSEQ multiplex PCR; TCRdb lists only in-frame clones, some missing. Clone size and the V and J calls come from that table; the DNA yielded D and trimming. Here the sample spans some 320,000 clones, about 89% being singletons. Source material: peripheral blood. The receptor's source is a woman between 50 and 59 years old who had recovered from COVID-19. J is TRBJ1-1 and V is TRBV5-1; TRBD1 matches at 7 bases. DNA for the CDR3: TGCGCCAGCAGCCAAGGGACAGCGATGAACACTGAAGCTTTCTTT. Its translation: CASSQGTAMNTEAFF.